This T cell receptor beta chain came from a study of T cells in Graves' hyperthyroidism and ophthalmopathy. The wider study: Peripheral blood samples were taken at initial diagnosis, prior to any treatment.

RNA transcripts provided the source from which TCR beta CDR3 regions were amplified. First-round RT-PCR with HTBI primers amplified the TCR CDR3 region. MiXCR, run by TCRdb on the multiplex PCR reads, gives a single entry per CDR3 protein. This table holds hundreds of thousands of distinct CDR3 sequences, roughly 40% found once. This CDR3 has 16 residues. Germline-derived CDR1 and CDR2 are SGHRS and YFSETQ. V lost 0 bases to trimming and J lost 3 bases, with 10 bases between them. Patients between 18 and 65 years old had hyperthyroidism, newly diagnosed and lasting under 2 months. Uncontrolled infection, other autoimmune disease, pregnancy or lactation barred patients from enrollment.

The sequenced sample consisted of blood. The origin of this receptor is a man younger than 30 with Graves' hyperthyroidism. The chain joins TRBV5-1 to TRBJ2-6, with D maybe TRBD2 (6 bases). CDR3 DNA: TGCGCCAGCAGCTTGGCCGGGGGTGGTGGGGCCAACGTCCTGACTTTC. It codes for CASSLAGGGGANVLTF.